These 17 T cell receptor beta chains share one sample of origin, sequenced in a study of blood T cell repertoires in COVID-19. TCRdb's copy holds only in-frame clones and misses some; the assay was immunoSEQ multiplex PCR. The table has about 150,000 clones, about 85% seen once. The sample taken for sequencing was peripheral blood. These receptors were taken from a woman aged 55-70 years with COVID-19, enrolled during active disease.

Only a few counts were recorded for this clone. J is TRBJ1-5 and V is TRBV5-6; maybe TRBD1 (6 bases). Germline CDR1 reads SGHDT; CDR2 reads YYEEEE. The CDR3 covers 16 residues. Trimming pared 1 base from V and 6 bases from J, leaving 17 bases between. The CDR3 loop is CASSLMTGPAVQPQHF. The DNA of the CDR3 is TGTGCCAGCAGCTTGATGACAGGCCCGGCGGTTCAGCCCCAGCATTTT.

The rearrangement joins TRBV18 to TRBJ2-4, with 7 positions matching TRBD1. The CDR3 extends over 14 amino acids. V dropped 6 bases and J dropped 2; count of bases not matched to a gene: 4. The germline CDR1 and CDR2 sequences are KGHSH and LQKENI. CDR3 protein: CASSTGDTKNIQYF. In nucleotides, the CDR3 is TGTGCCAGCTCTACAGGGGATACCAAAAACATTCAGTACTTC. Complete variable domain (other parts from reference TRBV18 and TRBJ2-4): NAGVMQNPRHLVRRRGQEARLRCSPMKGHSHVYWYRQLPEEGLKFMVYLQKENIIDESGMPKERFSAEFPKEGPSILRIQQVVRGDSAAYFCASSTGDTKNIQYFGAGTRLSVL.

The genes are TRBV27 and TRBJ1-5; D unresolved. Trimming stripped 5 bases from V and 3 bases from J, with 23 bases between. CDR1 is MNHEY and CDR2 is SMNVEV in the germline V gene (reference sequence). This CDR3 contains 18 residues. Written as DNA, the CDR3 is TGTGCCAGCAGTCCCTTAAACAACGGGAGGGCCTTCAATCAGCCCCAGCATTTT. Amino acid sequence: CASSPLNNGRAFNQPQHF.

This clone came up once. CDR3 region: CASSLPPGTYNSPLHF. In nucleotides, the CDR3 is TGTGCCAGCAGTTTGCCTCCGGGGACCTATAATTCACCCCTCCACTTT. V is TRBV27 and J is TRBJ1-6; D remains unclear. Trimming took off 3 bases at V and 2 bases at J, with 11 bases between the two ends. The CDR3 consists of 16 residues. Germline loops: CDR1 MNHEY, CDR2 SMNVEV (reference sequence).

V is TRBV6-2 or TRBV6-3 and J is TRBJ2-7; 9 bases agree with TRBD1. The germline CDR1 and CDR2 sequences are MNHEY and SVGEGT. The length of the CDR3 is 15 residues. The junction had 8 bases not matched to a gene; V was cut back by 2 bases and J by 6 bases. The CDR3 spells CASSYPGTGRREQYF. The DNA of the CDR3 is TGTGCCAGCAGTTACCCCGGGACAGGGCGGCGCGAGCAGTACTTC.

This clone was detected a few times. The rearrangement uses TRBV11-3 and TRBJ1-1, with unresolved D. The ends were cut back, 0 bases at V and 7 bases at J, with 18 bases in the middle. Germline CDR1 and CDR2: SGHNT and YENEEA. The CDR3 runs 16 residues. Here the CDR3 DNA reads TGTGCCAGCAGCTTAGATGGGCGCGCGGGTAGGGATGAAGCTTTCTTT. Translated, it gives CASSLDGRAGRDEAFF.

V usage is TRBV20-1 and J usage is TRBJ1-1; D possibly corresponds to TRBD1 (5 bases). Trimming left V 3 bases short and J 7 bases short, with 9 bases between. Germline assignment: CDR1 DFQATT and CDR2 SNEGSKA (reference sequence). This CDR3 contains 11 residues. For the CDR3, the DNA is TGCAGTGCTAGGGAGCAGGGTGAAGCTTTCTTT. Translated, it gives CSAREQGEAFF.

J is TRBJ1-1 and V is TRBV6-6, with D uncertain. From germline, CDR1 is MNHNY and CDR2 SVGAGI (reference sequence). Trimming shortened V by 5 bases and J by 4 bases, and 14 bases separated the two germline ends. The CDR3 is 14 amino acids. The CDR3 coding sequence is TGTGCCAGCAGTCAAAAAGTCGGAGGCACTGAAGCTTTCTTT. Translated: CASSQKVGGTEAFF.

The rearrangement joins TRBV24-1 to TRBJ1-2; D possibly corresponds to TRBD1 (6 bases). CDR1 and CDR2 from the germline V gene are KGHDR and SFDVKD. This CDR3 comprises 16 residues. The ends were cut back, 1 base at V and 2 bases at J, with 13 bases in the middle. The CDR3 nucleotides read TGTGCCACCAGTGATTTCCCACCCCAGGGGAACTATGGCTACACCTTC. Protein product: CATSDFPPQGNYGYTF.

This chain connects TRBV6-6 to TRBJ1-3, with D possibly being TRBD1 (6 bases). Trimming left V 1 base short and J 2 bases short, with 6 bases between. The CDR3 covers 14 residues. Germline values: CDR1 MNHNY, CDR2 SVGAGI (reference sequence). The CDR3: CASSYWDTGNTIYF. The CDR3 DNA sequence: TGTGCCAGCAGTTACTGGGACACTGGAAACACCATATATTTT.

The chain couples TRBV7-9 to TRBJ2-1; TRBD2 agrees at 10 bases. The CDR3 totals 16 residues. Losses at the gene ends were 4 bases for V and 6 bases for J; bases not matched to a gene: 9. CDR1 and CDR2 from the germline V gene are SEHNR and FQNEAQ (reference sequence). The chain's CDR3 is CASSYPSASGGNEQFF. The CDR3 coding sequence is TGTGCCAGCAGCTACCCTTCGGCTAGCGGGGGCAATGAGCAGTTCTTC. Based on the CDR3 plus reference TRBV7-9 and TRBJ2-1, the full variable domain is DTGVSQNPRHKITKRGQNVTFRCDPISEHNRLYWYRQTLGQGPEFLTYFQNEAQLEKSRLLSDRFSAERPKGSFSTLEIQRTEQGDSAMYLCASSYPSASGGNEQFFGPGTRLTVL.

The J gene is TRBJ2-7, the V gene TRBV27; TRBD2 matches at 12 bases. Trimming took 5 bases from V and 0 from J; bases not matched to a gene: 8. CDR3 length: 17 residues. Germline CDR1 and CDR2: MNHEY and SMNVEV (reference sequence). The CDR3 loop reads CASSPRTSGIFSYEQYF. The CDR3 region has the DNA TGTGCCAGCAGTCCCCGGACTAGCGGGATTTTCTCCTACGAGCAGTACTTC.

The genes are TRBV5-1 and TRBJ1-5; D is possibly TRBD1 (6 bases). The CDR3 runs to 14 residues. Germline-derived CDR1 and CDR2 are SGHRS and YFSETQ. V was pared by 4 bases and J by 5 bases, with 13 bases between. Written as DNA, the CDR3 is TGCGCCAGCAGCGCCGGGGACACCCATCAGCCCCAGCATTTT. This translates into CASSAGDTHQPQHF.

The rearrangement links TRBV5-1 to TRBJ2-5; no reliable D call. Germline V gene lookup returns CDR1 SGHRS and CDR2 YFSETQ. The CDR3 contains 14 residues. V lost 1 base, J lost 2 bases, and 9 bases lay in between. CDR3 DNA sequence: TGCGCCAGCAGCTTGTTGCGGCTACAAGAGACCCAGTACTTC. It yields the protein CASSLLRLQETQYF.

This chain connects TRBV7-3 to TRBJ1-1; D unresolved. V gave up 3 bases and J gave up 2 bases, with 7 bases separating them. The CDR3 length is 13 residues. Looked up from germline, CDR1 is SGHTA and CDR2 is FQGTGA. The CDR3 here is CASSFGSNTEAFF. The DNA of the CDR3 is TGTGCCAGCAGCTTTGGCAGTAACACTGAAGCTTTCTTT.

CDR3 bases: TGCGCCAGCAGCTCGCGAGACTCTGGCACAGATACGCAGTATTTT. Its protein product is CASSSRDSGTDTQYF. J is TRBJ2-3 and V is TRBV4-1; no firm D call. This CDR3 comprises 15 residues. From germline, CDR1 is MGHRA and CDR2 YSYEKL. The ends were cut back, 5 bases at V and 1 base at J, with 13 bases in the middle.

The rearrangement joins TRBV11-2 to TRBJ1-3; D remains unclear. Germline loops: CDR1 SGHAT, CDR2 FQNNGV. The ends were cut back, 2 bases at V and 4 bases at J, with 6 bases in the middle. The CDR3 has 13 amino acids. In DNA, the CDR3 is TGTGCCAGCAGCTTATTATCGGGAAACACCATATATTTT. Protein sequence: CASSLLSGNTIYF. The whole variable domain, remainder taken from reference TRBV11-2 and TRBJ1-3, is EAGVAQSPRYKIIEKRQSVAFWCNPISGHATLYWYQQILGQGPKLLIQFQNNGVVDDSQLPKDRFSAERLKGVDSTLKIQPAKLEDSAVYLCASSLLSGNTIYFGEGSWLTVV.